The clone carrying this T cell receptor beta chain is a singleton in its sample. In Cohort 3, a recovered donor had either two negative PCRs, clearance, or symptom resolution. These data come from a study of blood T cell repertoires in COVID-19. The overall study: Italy, Spain and the United States were the sources of the convalescent and acute COVID-19 samples. Sources were T cells, B-cell-depleted T cells, or PBMCs; the material itself was cDNA or gDNA.

In the authors' methods: Amplification with reference gene primers provided the estimates of nucleated cell counts. Generated by immunoSEQ multiplex PCR, the TCRdb table keeps only in-frame clones and is missing some. V and J calls and clone size follow that table, whereas D and trimming were derived from the DNA. The sample carries more than 250,000 clones, 87% recorded once. V lost 1 base, J lost 2 bases, and 15 bases lay in between. Germline loops: CDR1 LGHDT, CDR2 YNNKEL (reference sequence). CDR3 length: 16 amino acids. The TCR sequence derives from a woman under 40 who had recovered from COVID-19. Sample: PBMCs or T cells enriched from blood (not recorded which). V usage is TRBV3-1 (or the pseudogene TRBV3-2) and J usage is TRBJ2-7; D is uncertain. CDR3 protein: CASSQGPIAGTYEQYF. The CDR3 nucleotides read TGTGCCAGCAGCCAAGGGCCGATTGCAGGAACCTACGAGCAGTACTTC.